This TCR beta chain stems from a study of T cell responses to AZD1222 COVID-19 vaccine. Study results and caveats: The study reported that nearly half of spike-specific TCRs target unmutated variant regions. Across spike, vaccine-associated CD4 TCRs were found, dominant at 160-218 and 743-854. Only 5 or 6 people who got AZD1222 tested seropositive at baseline.

TCRdb's copy holds only in-frame clones and misses some; the assay was immunoSEQ multiplex PCR. The repertoire has fewer than 200,000 clones, about 92% of them found once; the top ten carry less than 1.5%. CDR3 length: 17 amino acids. J lost 5 bases, V lost 4 bases, and 13 bases had no gene match. Germline lookup yields CDR1 SGHVS and CDR2 FQNEAQ. Points on this clone: The antigen remains unidentified.

The source of this sequence is an adult in good health. The genes are TRBV7-8 and TRBJ2-3, with 9 bases aligning to TRBD2. Material: peripheral blood, obtained on day 0 of AZD1222 vaccination. This CDR3 is CASSSGLAHRRVDTQYF. CDR3 DNA: TGTGCCAGCAGCTCGGGACTAGCCCACCGCCGGGTAGATACGCAGTATTTT.